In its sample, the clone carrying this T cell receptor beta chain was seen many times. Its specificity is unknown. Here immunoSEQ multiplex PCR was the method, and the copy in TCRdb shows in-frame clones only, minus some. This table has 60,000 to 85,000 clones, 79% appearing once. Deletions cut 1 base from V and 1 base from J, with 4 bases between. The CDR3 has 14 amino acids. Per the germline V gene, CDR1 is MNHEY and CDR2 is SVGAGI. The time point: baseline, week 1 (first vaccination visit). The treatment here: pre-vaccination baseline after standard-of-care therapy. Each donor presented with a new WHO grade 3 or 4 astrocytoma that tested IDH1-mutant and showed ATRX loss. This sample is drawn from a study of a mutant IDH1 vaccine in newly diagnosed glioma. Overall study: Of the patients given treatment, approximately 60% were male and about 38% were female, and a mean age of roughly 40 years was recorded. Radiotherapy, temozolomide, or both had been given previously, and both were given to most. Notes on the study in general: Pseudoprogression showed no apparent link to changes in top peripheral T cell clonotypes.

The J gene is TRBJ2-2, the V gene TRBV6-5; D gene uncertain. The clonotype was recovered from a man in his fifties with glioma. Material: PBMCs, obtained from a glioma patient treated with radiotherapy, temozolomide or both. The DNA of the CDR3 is TGTGCCAGCAGTTACTTGGAGAACACCGGGGAGCTGTTTTTT. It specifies CASSYLENTGELFF.